The next 21 T cell receptor beta chains were all read from a single sample in a study of Graves' ophthalmopathy and Graves' hyperthyroidism. RNA transcripts provided the template for amplifying TCR beta CDR3 regions. Second-round multiplex PCR came after first-round RT-PCR with HTBI primers. TCRdb processed the multiplex PCR reads anew with MiXCR; each CDR3 protein has one entry. This sample yields 660,000 or so distinct CDR3 sequences, of which 35% to 45% are seen a single time; 3% to 3.5% belongs to the top ten. Sequences were obtained from peripheral blood. Every receptor here comes from an adult man with Graves' ophthalmopathy.

Many counts were recorded for this clonotype. This chain uses TRBV5-5 with TRBJ1-1; D remains ambiguous. Germline values: CDR1 SGHKS, CDR2 YYEKEE (reference sequence). The length of the CDR3 is 15 residues. V lost 4 bases and J 0 bases, leaving 13 bases between the germline ends. The CDR3 reads CASSLRLTLNTEAFF. CDR3 coding DNA: TGTGCCAGCAGCCTCCGATTGACCCTGAACACTGAAGCTTTCTTT.

This clonotype came up many times. The chain uses TRBV2 and TRBJ1-3; no firm D call. V lost 1 base, J lost 3 bases, and 7 bases lay in between. There are 14 residues in the CDR3. Germline CDR1 reads SNHLY; CDR2 reads FYNNEI. CDR3 region: CASSEGRFGNTIYF. The CDR3 DNA sequence: TGTGCCAGCAGTGAAGGGAGGTTTGGAAACACCATATATTTT.

The gene calls are TRBV19 and TRBJ2-7; 9 nucleotides line up with TRBD1. With V trimmed by 3 bases and J by 2 bases, 5 bases remained unmatched. Germline V gene data show CDR1 as LNHDA and CDR2 as SQIVND (reference sequence). This CDR3 region has 15 residues. As DNA, the CDR3 is TGTGCCAGTAGTATCGGTACAGGGGGCCCCTACGAGCAGTACTTC. Amino acids: CASSIGTGGPYEQYF.

The chain joins TRBV4-2 to TRBJ2-7, with 10 bases fitting TRBD2. CDR1 is LGHNA and CDR2 is YNFKEQ in the germline V gene. This CDR3 spans 15 amino acids. V lost 6 bases and J lost 3; bases outside the gene matches: 8. CDR3 sequence: CASSYTAGGNYEQYF. The CDR3, as DNA: TGTGCCAGCAGTTACACAGCGGGAGGGAACTACGAGCAGTACTTC.

This CDR3 reads CASSVETRGDTQYF. The CDR3 DNA reads TGTGCCAGCAGCGTAGAAACCAGGGGGGATACGCAGTATTTT. The chain joins TRBV9 to TRBJ2-3; 7 positions match TRBD1. With 0 bases clipped from V and 6 bases from J, the junction kept 4 bases outside the gene matches. This CDR3 is 14 amino acids long. Looked up from germline, CDR1 is SGDLS and CDR2 is YYNGEE.

This clonotype was found a few times. Germline is not matched at one junction end, which may reflect a read error. The chain couples TRBV10-1 to TRBJ2-7; D is perhaps TRBD1 or TRBD2 (7 bases each). This CDR3 contains 14 residues. CDR1 is WNHNN and CDR2 is SYGVQD in the germline V gene (reference sequence). CDR3 amino acids: CASSGGGQTYEQYF. The CDR3 DNA reads TGTGCCAGCAGTGGGGGGGGACAGACCTACGAGCAGTACTTC.

This clonotype showed up many times. The genes are TRBV19 and TRBJ1-5, with D possibly TRBD1 on 5 matching bases. Trimming stripped 4 bases from V and 5 bases from J, with 12 bases between. This CDR3 spans 14 amino acids. CDR1 is LNHDA and CDR2 is SQIVND in the germline V gene (reference sequence). In nucleotides, the CDR3 is TGTGCCAGTAGTAGTCAGGGACTATATCAGCCCCAGCATTTT. As protein: CASSSQGLYQPQHF.

Points on this clonotype: A much more abundant neighbour one base away suggests this may be a read error. The chain links TRBV9 to TRBJ2-6; 13 bases are a match to TRBD2. The CDR3 has 18 amino acids. The junction had 3 bases not matched to a gene; V was cut back by 3 bases and J by 0 bases. Germline V gene data show CDR1 as SGDLS and CDR2 as YYNGEE. The CDR3 coding sequence is TGTGCCAGCAGCGCGACTAGCGGGGGGAGCTCTGGGGCCAACGTCCTGACTTTC. Its protein is CASSATSGGSSGANVLTF.

V usage is TRBV7-9 and J usage is TRBJ1-6; no clear D gene. Germline CDR1 is SEHNR and CDR2 is FQNEAQ (reference sequence). V lost 5 bases to trimming and J lost 7 bases, with 12 bases between them. The CDR3 has 14 amino acids. The CDR3 region has the DNA TGTGCCAGCAGCCCCGCTGGCGGCAATTCACCCCTCCACTTT. Its protein product is CASSPAGGNSPLHF.

This clonotype came up many times. Given a much more abundant clone one base away, this may be a read error. V usage is TRBV7-2 and J usage is TRBJ2-6, with no clear D. Germline CDR1 is SGHTA and CDR2 is FQGNSA. The CDR3 length is 15 residues. V lost 1 base and J 0 bases, leaving 4 bases between the germline ends. The CDR3 region is CASSLGASGANVLTF. The CDR3, as DNA: TGTGCCAGCAGCTTAGGAGCCTCTGGGGCCAACGTCCTGACTTTC.

This clonotype has a count of ten or more. The rearrangement links TRBV6-5 to TRBJ2-7, with TRBD2 matching over 9 bases. After removal of 6 bases from V and 2 bases from J, the junction contained 8 bases not matched to a gene. There are 15 residues in the CDR3. Germline V gene data show CDR1 as MNHEY and CDR2 as SVGAGI. The CDR3 nucleotides are TGTGCCAGCAGATTCGGGACTAGCATTCCCTACGAGCAGTACTTC. Residues: CASRFGTSIPYEQYF.

The chain has TRBV7-9 and TRBJ1-2; tentative D call: TRBD1 (5 bases). V shed 5 bases and J shed 3 bases, with 13 bases lying between them. This CDR3 region has 14 residues. Germline V gene lookup returns CDR1 SEHNR and CDR2 FQNEAQ (reference sequence). The CDR3 spells CASSLRASHYGYTF. DNA of the CDR3: TGTGCCAGCAGCCTCAGGGCGAGTCACTATGGCTACACCTTC.

This clonotype was seen many times. V is TRBV29-1 and J is TRBJ2-7, with D perhaps TRBD1 (6 bases). CDR3 length equals 13 residues. Per germline, CDR1 SQVTM and CDR2 ANQGSEA. V lost 4 bases, J lost 5 bases, and 15 bases lay in between. CDR3 residues: CSVATGIRDEQYF. In DNA, the CDR3 is TGCAGCGTTGCCACAGGGATTCGGGACGAGCAGTACTTC.

This clonotype was seen ten or more times. The chain joins TRBV2 to TRBJ2-7; D ambiguous. Trimming took off 6 bases at V and 5 bases at J, with 5 bases between the two ends. This CDR3 has 10 residues. CDR1 is SNHLY and CDR2 is FYNNEI in the germline V gene. The chain's CDR3 is CASRSHEQYF. The CDR3 nucleotides read TGTGCCAGCAGGAGTCACGAGCAGTACTTC.

The chain combines TRBV19 with TRBJ1-2, with D possibly matching TRBD1 (5 bases). The CDR3 has 16 amino acids. Germline CDR1 and CDR2: LNHDA and SQIVND (reference sequence). V shed 7 bases and J shed 6 bases, with 24 bases lying between them. The DNA for the CDR3 is TGTGCCAGTACCAAGCGGGGGGTCGGACAACTCGATGGCTACACCTTC. It codes for CASTKRGVGQLDGYTF.

Comment on this clonotype: Given the absence of the conserved phenylalanine or tryptophan at the CDR3 end, a read error is likely. The rearrangement uses TRBV2 and TRBJ1-1; D uncertain. This CDR3 region has 13 residues. Germline V CDR1 and CDR2: SNHLY, FYNNEI. V shed 8 bases and J shed 6 bases, with 16 bases lying between them. This CDR3 reads CASVTPRRPEAFL. The CDR3 bases are TGTGCCAGCGTCACACCCCGGCGGCCTGAAGCTTTCTTA.

This clonotype has ten or more counts. This chain connects TRBV10-2 to TRBJ1-1; a weak D match, TRBD1 (5 bases). The CDR3 contains 15 residues. CDR1 and CDR2 from the germline V gene are WSHSY and SAAADI. Trimming cost V 2 bases and J 0 bases, with 10 bases left between them. CDR3 amino acids: CASSETGLMNTEAFF. For the CDR3, the DNA is TGCGCCAGCAGTGAGACGGGACTCATGAACACTGAAGCTTTCTTT.

CDR3 in DNA: TGCAGCGTCGGACAGGGGTGGGGTGAAGCTTTCTTT. It yields the protein CSVGQGWGEAFF. This chain links TRBV29-1 with TRBJ1-1, with TRBD1 matching 9 bases. From germline, CDR1 is SQVTM and CDR2 ANQGSEA. The junction had 6 bases not matched to a gene; V was cut back by 6 bases and J by 7 bases. CDR3 length: 12 amino acids.

V is TRBV6-1 and J is TRBJ2-7; D is perhaps TRBD2 (5 bases). Trimming shortened V by 5 bases and J by 7 bases, and 12 bases separated the two germline ends. The germline CDR1 and CDR2 sequences are MNHNS and SASEGT. The CDR3 covers 12 residues. CDR3 protein: CASSLEVDEQYF. CDR3 DNA: TGTGCCAGCAGTTTGGAGGTGGATGAGCAGTACTTC.

This clonotype was picked up a small number of times. This sequence joins TRBV24-1 and TRBJ2-1; TRBD1 agrees at 9 bases. The junction had 9 bases not matched to a gene; V was cut back by 2 bases and J by 8 bases. Germline V gene lookup returns CDR1 KGHDR and CDR2 SFDVKD. The CDR3 runs 16 residues. In DNA form, the CDR3 reads TGTGCCACCAGTGATTCCGCGGACAGGGGTTTCGATGAGCAGTTCTTC. Its protein is CATSDSADRGFDEQFF.

This clonotype was picked up a small number of times. V usage is TRBV12-5 and J usage is TRBJ2-5; a possible D gene is TRBD1 (6 bases). This CDR3 region has 16 residues. Trimming removed 3 bases at V and 1 base at J, with 15 bases between. Germline CDR1 and CDR2: LGHNT and FRNRAP. The CDR3 is CASGLGVGARQETQYF. The CDR3 coding sequence is TGTGCTAGTGGTTTAGGGGTGGGGGCTCGCCAAGAGACCCAGTACTTC.